Presented here are 28 T cell receptor beta chains from one specimen sequenced in a study of human T cells and chemical hapten exposure. TCRdb independently ran MiXCR on the RACE reads; one entry per CDR3 protein. Among about 77,000 distinct CDR3 sequences, 8.6% were seen once, and the ten largest hold about 1.7%. The time point was: healthy volunteer bleed at 6 weeks. It was unfractionated whole blood from which total RNA was extracted. The sample was whole blood. These TCRs come from a female donor in good health. Some clones in this sample may be carry-over from other donors' samples.

In its sample, this clonotype was seen a few times. The chain recombines TRBV6-6 with TRBJ1-6, with D uncertain. There are 15 residues in the CDR3. In germline, CDR1 is MNHNY, CDR2 SVGAGI (reference sequence). V lost 2 bases and J 1 base, leaving 6 bases between the germline ends. The CDR3 here is CASSYKGSYNSPLHF. CDR3 nucleotide sequence: TGTGCCAGCAGTTACAAGGGATCCTATAATTCACCCCTCCACTTT.

This clonotype was found a few times. The rearrangement links TRBV20-1 to TRBJ1-5; 9 bases agree with TRBD1. With 3 bases clipped from V and 3 bases from J, the junction kept 9 bases outside the gene matches. Germline V lookup: CDR1 DFQATT, CDR2 SNEGSKA (reference sequence). CDR3 length: 16 amino acids. CDR3 sequence: CSASRLDRGDNQPQHF. DNA of the CDR3: TGCAGTGCTAGCCGCTTAGACAGGGGGGACAATCAGCCCCAGCATTTT.

This clonotype was seen a few times. The V gene is TRBV6-5, the J gene TRBJ1-5; tentatively, D is TRBD1 (6 bases). Deletions cut 5 bases from V and 9 bases from J, with 17 bases between. This CDR3 comprises 14 residues. Germline V gene data show CDR1 as MNHEY and CDR2 as SVGAGI. The CDR3 sequence is CASSDRDTEPPQHF. CDR3 sequence (DNA): TGTGCCAGCAGTGACCGGGACACCGAACCGCCCCAGCATTTT.

This clonotype was found many times. The CDR3 here is CSASPASSTDTQYF. For the CDR3, the DNA is TGCAGTGCTAGCCCAGCTTCTAGCACAGATACGCAGTATTTT. The chain recombines TRBV20-1 with TRBJ2-3; D remains unclear. V shed 3 bases and J shed 0 bases, with 10 bases lying between them. CDR1 is DFQATT, CDR2 SNEGSKA, per germline (reference sequence). The CDR3 is made up of 14 amino acids.

Note on this clonotype: Relative to the germline gene, one junction end is altered; a read error may explain this. The J gene is TRBJ1-1, the V gene TRBV12-3 or TRBV12-4; no clear D. The CDR3 loop spans 12 amino acids. The CDR3 nucleotides read TGTACCAGCAACTGGGGTTTGGGTGAAGCTTTCTTT. This gives the protein CTSNWGLGEAFF.

The chain employs TRBV29-1 and TRBJ2-3; D tentatively fits TRBD1 or TRBD2 (5 bases each). V lost 7 bases, J lost 0 bases, and 8 bases lay in between. CDR1 is SQVTM and CDR2 is ANQGSEA in the germline V gene. The length of the CDR3 is 12 residues. For the CDR3, the DNA is TGCAGCGCAGGGACCAGCACAGATACGCAGTATTTT. Its protein is CSAGTSTDTQYF.

This clonotype has a handful of counts. The J gene is TRBJ1-2, the V gene TRBV29-1; tentatively, D is TRBD1 (6 bases). Per germline, CDR1 SQVTM and CDR2 ANQGSEA. The CDR3 contains 14 residues. V lost 8 bases and J 4 bases, leaving 20 bases between the germline ends. The CDR3 here is CSISGEDSLYGYTF. CDR3 sequence (DNA): TGCAGCATTTCTGGGGAGGACAGTCTCTATGGCTACACCTTC.

V is TRBV6-5 and J is TRBJ1-1; D might be TRBD1 (6 bases). The germline V and J ends were trimmed by 2 bases and 1 base, with 8 bases remaining between them. Germline assignment: CDR1 MNHEY and CDR2 SVGAGI. CDR3 length: 14 amino acids. The CDR3 bases are TGTGCCAGCAGTTACGGGGGCCGGAACACTGAAGCTTTCTTT. It is translated as CASSYGGRNTEAFF.

This clonotype was found many times. This chain uses TRBV9 with TRBJ2-7, with TRBD1 matching 8 bases. V shed 3 bases and J 2 bases; nucleotides not matched to a gene: 7. Germline V gene lookup returns CDR1 SGDLS and CDR2 YYNGEE. The CDR3 covers 15 residues. This chain's CDR3 is CASSERTGTTYEQYF. CDR3 in DNA: TGTGCCAGCAGCGAGAGGACAGGGACGACCTACGAGCAGTACTTC.

Many counts were recorded for this clonotype. J is TRBJ1-1 and V is TRBV29-1; D gene uncertain. Trimming left V 7 bases short and J 0 bases short, with 9 bases between. This CDR3 is built from 12 residues. Germline V gives CDR1 SQVTM, CDR2 ANQGSEA. CDR3 protein: CSARALNTEAFF. Written as DNA, the CDR3 is TGCAGCGCCCGCGCGCTGAACACTGAAGCTTTCTTT.

This clonotype was observed a few times. The V and J genes are TRBV3-1 and TRBJ2-3; 7 positions agree with TRBD2. V shed 1 base and J 5 bases; nucleotides not matched to a gene: 6. This CDR3 is 15 amino acids long. CDR1 and CDR2 from the germline V gene are LGHDT and YNNKEL (reference sequence). The CDR3 nucleotides read TGTGCCAGCAGCCAAGGTCTGGCGGGGGAAGATACGCAGTATTTT. Encoded protein: CASSQGLAGEDTQYF.

The V gene is TRBV7-9, the J gene TRBJ2-3; TRBD1 aligns across 10 bases. Germline CDR1 is SEHNR and CDR2 is FQNEAQ (reference sequence). Trimming cost V 5 bases and J 5 bases; bases outside gene matches: 4. This CDR3 region has 14 residues. The CDR3 loop is CASSPTGGQDTQYF. CDR3 bases: TGTGCCAGCAGCCCGACAGGGGGCCAAGATACGCAGTATTTT.

This clonotype was counted many times. The chain joins TRBV29-1 to TRBJ2-4, with a weak D call TRBD1 (5 bases). CDR1 and CDR2 (germline): SQVTM, ANQGSEA. This CDR3 comprises 12 residues. Trimming shortened V by 3 bases and J by 5 bases, and 8 bases separated the two germline ends. The CDR3 nucleotides read TGCAGCGTTGAGGGGCAAGAAAACATTCAGTACTTC. Translating gives CSVEGQENIQYF.

Only a few counts were recorded for this clonotype. The J gene is TRBJ1-4, the V gene TRBV6-5; D is possibly TRBD1 (5 bases). This CDR3 spans 15 amino acids. The germline V gene has CDR1 MNHEY and CDR2 SVGAGI. With 5 bases removed from V and 0 bases from J, the gap between germline ends came to 10 bases. CDR3 DNA: TGTGCCAGCAGTCGCGGGGCCGCAACTAATGAAAAACTGTTTTTT. It yields the protein CASSRGAATNEKLFF.

This clonotype was seen ten or more times. The genes are TRBV5-1 and TRBJ1-4; 7 bases are shared with TRBD1. Germline CDR1 and CDR2: SGHRS and YFSETQ. The CDR3 length is 14 residues. The junction had 3 bases not matched to a gene; V was cut back by 2 bases and J by 5 bases. In DNA, the CDR3 is TGCGCCAGCAGCTTCGGGGACAGAAATGAAAAACTGTTTTTT. Translation gives CASSFGDRNEKLFF.

This clonotype was counted between two and nine times. V gene TRBV7-8 combines with J gene TRBJ1-5; D is perhaps TRBD1 (5 bases). Trimming shortened V by 1 base and J by 2 bases, and 9 bases separated the two germline ends. Looked up from germline, CDR1 is SGHVS and CDR2 is FQNEAQ. This CDR3 has 15 amino acids. In nucleotides, the CDR3 is TGTGCCAGCAGCTTAGGCAGGGCGGGCAATCAGCCCCAGCATTTT. Amino acids: CASSLGRAGNQPQHF.

Many counts were recorded for this clonotype. V usage is TRBV10-1 and J usage is TRBJ1-6, with D possibly matching TRBD1 (6 bases). This CDR3 has 15 amino acids. The germline gives CDR1 WNHNN, CDR2 SYGVQD (reference sequence). Trimming left V 6 bases short and J 3 bases short, with 12 bases between. The chain's CDR3 is CASRVRRGYNSPLHF. The CDR3 coding sequence is TGCGCCAGCAGAGTCCGCAGGGGCTATAATTCACCCCTCCACTTT.

This clonotype was seen only a few times. The chain joins TRBV4-3 to TRBJ2-1; the D gene could be TRBD1 or TRBD2 (5 bases each). Deletions cut 0 bases from V and 10 bases from J, with 16 bases between. Germline lookup yields CDR1 LGHNA and CDR2 YSLEER. The CDR3 consists of 15 residues. The CDR3 here is CASSQDLGLRDEQFF. CDR3 DNA sequence: TGCGCCAGCAGCCAAGATCTCGGGCTGAGGGACGAGCAGTTCTTC.

This clonotype was counted ten times or more. The V and J genes are TRBV18 and TRBJ2-6; 11 bases match TRBD1. This CDR3 is built from 18 residues. Germline CDR1 is KGHSH and CDR2 is LQKENI. V trimming: 3 bases; J trimming: 0 bases; junction bases outside the gene matches: 4. The CDR3 coding sequence is TGTGCCAGCTCACCCTTCGGACAGGGGGCCTCTGGGGCCAACGTCCTGACTTTC. Residues: CASSPFGQGASGANVLTF.

This rearrangement joins TRBV5-5 to TRBJ1-5, with D unclear. Trimming stripped 5 bases from V and 4 bases from J, with 10 bases between. Per the germline V gene, CDR1 is SGHKS and CDR2 is YYEKEE (reference sequence). The CDR3 runs 13 residues. The CDR3 region is CASSEESNQPQHF. The CDR3 DNA reads TGTGCCAGCAGTGAGGAATCTAATCAGCCCCAGCATTTT.

With regard to this clonotype: This could be a read error, since a much larger clone is one nucleotide away. This chain joins TRBV12-3 or TRBV12-4 and TRBJ1-2; D gene uncertain. CDR3 length: 14 residues. The V gene lost 1 base and the J gene lost 5 bases, with 11 bases spanning the gap. The CDR3 here is CASSLEVESYGYTF. The CDR3 nucleotides read TGTGCCAGCAGTTTAGAGGTGGAGAGTTATGGCTACACCTTC.

V and J are TRBV2 and TRBJ2-5, with a tentative D call TRBD2 (5 bases). The CDR3 spans 14 residues. Deletions cut 0 bases from V and 4 bases from J, with 9 bases between. CDR1 and CDR2 (germline): SNHLY, FYNNEI. CDR3 region: CASSEALARETQYF. The DNA of the CDR3 is TGTGCCAGCAGTGAAGCGCTAGCTAGAGAGACCCAGTACTTC.

A few counts support this clonotype. This chain links TRBV5-1 with TRBJ1-6, with D maybe TRBD1 (5 bases). The CDR3 contains 15 residues. Germline values: CDR1 SGHRS, CDR2 YFSETQ. With 4 bases removed from V and 8 bases from J, the gap between germline ends came to 16 bases. CDR3 sequence reads: CASSLRQGRDSPLHF. Written as DNA, the CDR3 is TGCGCCAGCAGCCTTCGGCAGGGCAGGGATTCACCCCTCCACTTT.

CDR3 region: CASSEARRGREGYTF. The CDR3 DNA sequence: TGTGCCAGCAGTGAAGCGCGCAGGGGGCGCGAGGGCTACACCTTC. The chain has TRBV2 and TRBJ1-2; 8 nucleotides align to TRBD1. CDR1 SNHLY and CDR2 FYNNEI come from the germline V gene. This CDR3 contains 15 residues. Germline trimming cut 0 bases from V and 8 bases from J; bases unmatched to any gene: 8.

The rearrangement links TRBV18 to TRBJ1-2, with 7 bases fitting TRBD1. The V segment lost 3 bases and the J segment 6 bases; nucleotides outside the gene matches: 13. CDR1 KGHSH and CDR2 LQKENI come from the germline V gene. This CDR3 region has 16 residues. In nucleotides, the CDR3 is TGTGCCAGCTCACCGGGCACAGGGGTTATCGAGGATGGCTACACCTTC. Amino acid sequence: CASSPGTGVIEDGYTF.

This clonotype was observed a handful of times. The V gene is TRBV28, the J gene TRBJ2-7, with 7 bases aligning to TRBD1. CDR1 and CDR2 from the germline V gene are MDHEN and SYDVKM. Trimming removed 5 bases from V and 2 bases from J; junction bases left unmatched: 9. The CDR3 is made up of 15 amino acids. In nucleotides, the CDR3 is TGTGCCAGCAGTCCAGGGGGTCTTGACGCCTACGAGCAGTACTTC. Encoded protein: CASSPGGLDAYEQYF.

This clonotype was counted between two and nine times. The V gene is TRBV6-6, the J gene TRBJ1-5; 7 bases agree with TRBD1. The length of the CDR3 is 14 residues. Trimming removed 7 bases from V and 2 bases from J; junction bases left unmatched: 5. CDR1 MNHNY and CDR2 SVGAGI come from the germline V gene (reference sequence). The CDR3: CASTRDRGNQPQHF. The CDR3 DNA is TGTGCCAGCACTAGAGACAGGGGCAATCAGCCCCAGCATTTT.

This clonotype was counted a few times. The chain combines TRBV7-2 with TRBJ1-2; TRBD1 aligns across 9 bases. Germline V CDR1 and CDR2: SGHTA, FQGNSA. The CDR3 runs to 15 residues. The ends lost 5 bases at V and 7 bases at J; junction bases unmatched: 11. The CDR3 DNA sequence: TGTGCCAGCAGCCGAGCTCCAACAGGGGGCGGTGGCTACACCTTC. Protein: CASSRAPTGGGGYTF.